This TCR beta chain was retrieved from a study of T-cell reconstitution after alpha-beta-depleted transplantation in children. It was with unique molecular identifiers that the TCRbeta library was prepared. TCRdb reprocessed the PCR reads via MiXCR and lists one record per CDR3 protein. The sample holds 450,000 to 600,000 distinct CDR3 sequences, approximately 29% seen once. Trimming took off 3 bases at V and 2 bases at J, with 17 bases between the two ends. Germline CDR1 SGHDT, CDR2 YYEEEE. The CDR3 runs 16 residues. The gene calls are TRBV5-6 and TRBJ2-5; D perhaps matches TRBD1 (5 bases). The source is a human donor who donated a stem cell graft to a child with aplastic anemia. This specimen consisted of PBMCs from the stem cell graft donor, obtained from the stem cell graft. The CDR3 protein is CASSWGKGRYQETQYF. DNA of the CDR3: TGTGCCAGCAGCTGGGGTAAGGGGCGTTATCAAGAGACCCAGTACTTC.